The rows below give T cell receptor beta chains drawn from one sample of a study of T cell repertoires in aging, cancer and after chemotherapy. MiXCR, run by TCRdb on the multiplex PCR reads, gives a single entry per CDR3 protein. The table includes thousands of distinct CDR3 sequences, approximately 55% detected once. Material for sequencing was blood. These receptor sequences come from a human donor with a blood cancer. Both conserved end residues are part of each CDR3. The order of the fields is clone size, D gene, V gene, J gene, CDR3 DNA, CDR3 protein. D genes are given only for firm matches. Not all rows give a size; the values are once, few, many and, for expanded clones, a class.

-	TRBD1	TRBV6-5	TRBJ2-3	TGTGCCAGTTGGACAGGGGATTTCCGCACAGATACGCAGTATTTT	CASWTGDFRTDTQYF
-	TRBD1	TRBV15	TRBJ2-7	TGTGCCACCAGCAGAGATAGGGGGCGCGAGCAGTACTTC	CATSRDRGREQYF
-	TRBD2	TRBV30	TRBJ2-7	TGTGCCAGTAAGTCGACTAGCGGCCACGAGCAGTACTTC	CASKSTSGHEQYF
few	-	TRBV12-3/TRBV12-4	TRBJ1-6	TGTGCCAGCAGTTTAGGGGATCATTCACCCCTCCACTTT	CASSLGDHSPLHF
-	-	TRBV19	TRBJ2-5	TGTGCCAGTAGTATGGGGACACCCGAGGGAGAGACCCAGTACTTC	CASSMGTPEGETQYF
few	TRBD2	TRBV6-1	TRBJ2-2	TGTGCCAGCATGAGACTAGCGGGGAGTGGTACCGGGGAGCTGTTTTTT	CASMRLAGSGTGELFF
-	-	TRBV15	TRBJ1-4	TGTGCCACCAGCAGAGTGGAGGGGACTAATGAAAAACTGTTTTTT	CATSRVEGTNEKLFF
large	-	TRBV7-6	TRBJ2-7	TGTGCCAGCAGCTCCCAATTCGGCGGCTCCTACGAGCAGTACTTC	CASSSQFGGSYEQYF
few	-	TRBV6-5	TRBJ1-5	TGTGCCAGCAGCCGGGACAAGACAAATCAGCCCCAGCATTTT	CASSRDKTNQPQHF
-	TRBD2	TRBV6-1	TRBJ2-2	TGTGCCAGCATCCCCCGGACTGGCGGGGGGTTCGGCACCGGGGAGCTGTTTTTT	CASIPRTGGGFGTGELFF
-	-	TRBV12-3/TRBV12-4	TRBJ2-7	TGTGCCAGCAGTCCGGACCATTCCTACGAGCAGTACTTC	CASSPDHSYEQYF
few	TRBD2	TRBV12-3/TRBV12-4	TRBJ2-1	TGTGCCAGCAGTTTAGGACTAGCGGTCTACAATGAGCAGTTCTTC	CASSLGLAVYNEQFF
few	-	TRBV29-1	TRBJ1-5	TGCAGCGTTGCCCTAGATAGCAATCAGCCCCAGCATTTT	CSVALDSNQPQHF
-	TRBD2	TRBV5-4	TRBJ2-3	TGTGCCAGCAGCTTGGCCCCTAGCGGGGGGATCAGCACAGATACGCAGTATTTT	CASSLAPSGGISTDTQYF
-	-	TRBV24-1	TRBJ1-3	TGTGCCACCAGTGTTCCCAGGGGCCCCTCGGGGGTGGGAAACACCATATATTTT	CATSVPRGPSGVGNTIYF
-	-	TRBV6-1	TRBJ2-7	TGTGCCAGCAGTCAGGTGAGGGGCTACGAGCAGTACTTC	CASSQVRGYEQYF
large	TRBD2	TRBV30	TRBJ2-3	TGTGCCTGGAGTCCGTCGGCTAGCGGGGCAGATACGCAGTATTTT	CAWSPSASGADTQYF
-	-	TRBV6-5	TRBJ2-1	TGTGCCAGCAGTCCTCTGGGGATGTTCAATGAGCAGTTCTTC	CASSPLGMFNEQFF
-	-	TRBV12-3/TRBV12-4	TRBJ2-5	TGTGCCAGCAGCGAGATGTCGACGCCCGTAGGAGAGACCCAGTACTTC	CASSEMSTPVGETQYF
large	-	TRBV6-5	TRBJ2-7	TGTGCCAGCAGTTACCCAGACAGCTACGAGCAGTACTTC	CASSYPDSYEQYF
-	-	TRBV7-2	TRBJ1-1	TGTGCCAGCAGCTTATCCTCCCGGTCGGAAGCTTTCTTT	CASSLSSRSEAFF
large	TRBD1	TRBV6-5	TRBJ2-7	TGTGCCACCGAGGGAACAGGGGGCGTTCGCTTC	CATEGTGGVRF
-	-	TRBV6-5	TRBJ1-6	TGTGCCAGCAGCCCTAGGATTGATTCACCCCTCCACTTT	CASSPRIDSPLHF
few	-	TRBV30	TRBJ1-5	TGTGCCTGGAGTGTACCAGACCGAAATAATCAGCCCCAGCATTTT	CAWSVPDRNNQPQHF
-	-	TRBV5-4	TRBJ2-5	TGTGCCAGCAGCGCGGGACTCACCCAAGAGACCCAGTACTTC	CASSAGLTQETQYF
-	-	TRBV6-6	TRBJ2-7	TGTGCCAGCTCACCTGTTAACTACGAGCAGTACTTC	CASSPVNYEQYF
-	-	TRBV11-1	TRBJ2-1	TGTGCCAGCAGCCGATCACGTCGCAGCTCCTACAATGAGCAGTTCTTC	CASSRSRRSSYNEQFF
-	TRBD2	TRBV6-5	TRBJ2-7	TGTGCCAGCAGCTTAGGCGGGGGTCTTAGGGAGCAGTACTTC	CASSLGGGLREQYF
-	TRBD1	TRBV19	TRBJ1-2	TGTGCCAGTACTACGGACAGGGGGGATTATGGCTACACCTTC	CASTTDRGDYGYTF
-	TRBD1	TRBV5-6	TRBJ1-2	TGTGCCAGCAGCTTGGCTGCAGGGGGCGTTAACTACACCTTC	CASSLAAGGVNYTF
once	-	TRBV29-1	TRBJ1-1	TGCAGCGTTGTCGGTCCGGGAGGGGGTGAAGCTTTCTTT	CSVVGPGGGEAFF
-	-	TRBV5-6	TRBJ2-5	TGTGCCAGCAGCTTCCGTGGGGAAGAGACCCAGTACTTC	CASSFRGEETQYF
-	TRBD1	TRBV29-1	TRBJ1-2	TGCAGCGTTGGGACAGGGGCTTACTATGGCTACACCTTC	CSVGTGAYYGYTF
-	-	TRBV10-3	TRBJ2-5	TGTGCCATCAAGGCCTCGGCAGGAGGAGAGACCCAGTACTTC	CAIKASAGGETQYF
-	TRBD1	TRBV6-5	TRBJ1-2	TGTGCCAGCAGTACCGTACTACCGGGACAGGGGGCAATAAGTGGCTACACCTTC	CASSTVLPGQGAISGYTF
once	-	TRBV6-1	TRBJ1-5	TGTGCCAGCAGTGAACTTGCGAATTATAGCAATCAGCCCCAGCATTTT	CASSELANYSNQPQHF
-	TRBD2	TRBV6-5	TRBJ2-3	TGTGCCATCAGGACTAGCGGCGGTGTAGATACGCAGTATTTT	CAIRTSGGVDTQYF
-	-	TRBV6-5	TRBJ1-5	TGTGCCAGCAGTTACTCCTGGAGCAATCAGCCCCAGCATTTT	CASSYSWSNQPQHF
-	-	TRBV12-5	TRBJ2-5	TGTGCCAGCAGTTTAGCGGAGACCCAGTACTTC	CASSLAETQYF
-	-	TRBV6-6	TRBJ2-3	TGTGCCAGCAGCCAACCGTCGATCACAGATACGCAGTATTTT	CASSQPSITDTQYF
-	-	TRBV6-2/TRBV6-3	TRBJ2-1	TGTGCCAGCAGGCGACTCACTGAGCAGTTCTTC	CASRRLTEQFF
-	TRBD1	TRBV15	TRBJ2-5	TGTGCCACCAGCAGTCGACAGGGGGTGGTTGAGACCCAGTACTTC	CATSSRQGVVETQYF
-	TRBD2	TRBV6-5	TRBJ2-1	TGTGCCAGCAGCACTAGCGGGGACTACAATGAGCAGTTCTTC	CASSTSGDYNEQFF
few	TRBD1	TRBV7-2	TRBJ2-5	TGTGCCAGCAGCTTCGACAGGGCCCTCAGAGAGACCCAGTACTTC	CASSFDRALRETQYF
-	-	TRBV6-5	TRBJ2-2	TGTGCCAGCAGTTCTACTCTTGGCACCGGGGAGCTGTTTTTT	CASSSTLGTGELFF
-	-	TRBV5-4	TRBJ1-2	TGTGCCAGCAGCGCGGAGAGGATCTATGGCTACACCTTC	CASSAERIYGYTF
-	-	TRBV6-1	TRBJ1-6	TGTGCCAGCAGTAAAGTGGCAGGGTATTCACCCCTCCACTTT	CASSKVAGYSPLHF
-	TRBD2	TRBV19	TRBJ2-7	TGTGCCAGACCGACTAGCGGGGGGTCCTACGAGCAGTACTTC	CARPTSGGSYEQYF
-	-	TRBV6-5	TRBJ2-6	TGTGCCAGCAATCACGGGGGACAAACGTTCTCTGGGGCCAACGTCCTGACTTTC	CASNHGGQTFSGANVLTF
few	-	TRBV12-3/TRBV12-4	TRBJ2-7	TGTGCCAGCAGTTTAGCTCAGGCCTACGGGTACGAGCAGTACTTC	CASSLAQAYGYEQYF
large	TRBD1	TRBV29-1	TRBJ2-7	TGCAGCGTCGCCCTCCGGGACAGGGGTTACGAGCAGTACTTC	CSVALRDRGYEQYF
-	TRBD1	TRBV12-3/TRBV12-4	TRBJ1-1	TGTGCCAGCAGTTGGACAGGGTTGAACACTGAAGCTTTCTTT	CASSWTGLNTEAFF
-	TRBD1	TRBV20-1	TRBJ2-2	TGCAGTGCTAGAGGAGACAGGGTGGGGGCCGGGGAGCTGTTTTTT	CSARGDRVGAGELFF
-	-	TRBV12-3/TRBV12-4	TRBJ2-2	TGTGCCAGCAGTCTAACTAGCCCCGGGGAGCTGTTTTTT	CASSLTSPGELFF